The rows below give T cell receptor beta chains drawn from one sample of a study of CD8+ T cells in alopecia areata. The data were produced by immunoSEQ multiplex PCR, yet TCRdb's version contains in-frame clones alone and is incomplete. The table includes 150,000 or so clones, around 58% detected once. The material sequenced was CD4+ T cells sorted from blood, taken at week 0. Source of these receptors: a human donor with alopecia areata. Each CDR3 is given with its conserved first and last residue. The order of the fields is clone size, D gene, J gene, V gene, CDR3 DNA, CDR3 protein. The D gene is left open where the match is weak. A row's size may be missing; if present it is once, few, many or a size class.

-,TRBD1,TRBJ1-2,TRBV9,TGTGCTAGCAGCGTAGGACAGGGTAGTTACTATGGCTACACCTTC,CASSVGQGSYYGYTF
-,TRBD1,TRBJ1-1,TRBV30,TGTGCCTGGAGTGTTTTGGGACAGGGAACTTTCTTT,CAWSVLGQGTFF
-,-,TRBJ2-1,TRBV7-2,TGTGCCAGCAGCTTAGGACCATCGGGGTTGAGAGTTGATGAGCAGTTCTTC,CASSLGPSGLRVDEQFF
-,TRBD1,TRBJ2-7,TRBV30,TGTGCCTGGAGTCCCTTCGGGACAGTGGTTGGCGAGCAGTACTTC,CAWSPFGTVVGEQYF
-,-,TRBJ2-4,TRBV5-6,TGTGCCAGCAGCTCAATCGGCATTCAGTACTTC,CASSSIGIQYF
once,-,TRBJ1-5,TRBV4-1,TGCGCCAGCAGCCAAGGCCCCGGGCCAAGGGGTATCCATTTT,CASSQGPGPRGIHF
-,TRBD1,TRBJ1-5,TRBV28,TGTGCCAGCAGACAGGGACAGGGGAATCAGCCCCAGCATTTT,CASRQGQGNQPQHF
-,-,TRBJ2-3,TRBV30,TGTGCCTGGAGTCAGGGGGATACGCAGTATTTT,CAWSQGDTQYF
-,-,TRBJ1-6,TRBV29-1,TGCAGCGTCGGGGAGGTCGGCAGGGCCCTCCACTTT,CSVGEVGRALHF
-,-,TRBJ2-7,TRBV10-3,TGTGCCATCACCGGGACACCGGCCTACGAGCAGTACTTC,CAITGTPAYEQYF
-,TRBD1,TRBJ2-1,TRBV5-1,TGCGCCAGCAGCTTGGGGGACAGGGGTAATGAGCAGTTCTTC,CASSLGDRGNEQFF
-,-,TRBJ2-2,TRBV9,TGTGCCAGCAGCGTCAAGGGCCCCGGCACCGGGGAGCTGTTTTTT,CASSVKGPGTGELFF
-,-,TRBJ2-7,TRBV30,TGTGCCTGGATAAGGGTCCGGAGCGATTCCTCCTCCTACGAGCAGTACTTC,CAWIRVRSDSSSYEQYF
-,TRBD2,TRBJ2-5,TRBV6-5,TGTGCCAGCAGTTCCACTAGCGGGGGGCCAGAGACCCAGTACTTC,CASSSTSGGPETQYF
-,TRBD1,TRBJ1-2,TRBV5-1,TGCGCCAGCAGCCCCGGACAGGAACCAAACTATGGCTACACCTTC,CASSPGQEPNYGYTF
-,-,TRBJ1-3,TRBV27,TGTGCCAGCAGACGGACAGCCACTGGAAACACCATATATTTT,CASRRTATGNTIYF
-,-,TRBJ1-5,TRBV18,TGTGCCAGCTCACCATCAGGGGGCAATCAGCCCCAGCATTTT,CASSPSGGNQPQHF
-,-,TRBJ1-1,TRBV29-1,TGCAGCGTTGAAGAAGTGGCAGGGCTGGAAGCTTTCTTT,CSVEEVAGLEAFF
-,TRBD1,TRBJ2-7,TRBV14,TGTGCCAGCAGCCCCCGTTGGGACAGGGGTTACGAGCAGTACTTC,CASSPRWDRGYEQYF
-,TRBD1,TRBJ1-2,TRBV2,TGTGCCAGCACTGGACAGGCGGTAGGGGGCTACACCTTC,CASTGQAVGGYTF
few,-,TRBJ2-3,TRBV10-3,TGTGCCATCAGTGAGAAGGACTCTGATACGCAGTATTTT,CAISEKDSDTQYF
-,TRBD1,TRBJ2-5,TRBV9,TGTGCCAGCAGCGCGGGACAGAACCAAGAGACCCAGTACTTC,CASSAGQNQETQYF
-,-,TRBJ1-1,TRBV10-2,TGCGCCAGCAGTCCTCAGGGTTTCACTGAAGCTTTCTTT,CASSPQGFTEAFF
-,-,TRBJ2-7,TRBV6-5,TGTGCCACCACAGGGTCCTACGAGCAGTACTTC,CATTGSYEQYF
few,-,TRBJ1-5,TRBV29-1,TGCAGCGTTCGGGACACCGGCAATCAGCCCCAGCATTTT,CSVRDTGNQPQHF
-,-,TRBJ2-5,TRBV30,TGTGCCTGGAGTGTAGGGTGGGGAGCGGAGACCCAGTACTTC,CAWSVGWGAETQYF
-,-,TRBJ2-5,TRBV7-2,TGTGCCAGCAGCTTAGACGCCTTCAAAGAGACCCAGTACTTC,CASSLDAFKETQYF
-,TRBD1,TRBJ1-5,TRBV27,TGTGCCAGCAGCTCACAGGGGGCCAGTCAGCCCCAGCATTTT,CASSSQGASQPQHF
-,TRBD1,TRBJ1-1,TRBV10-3,TGTGCCATCAGGGAGGGGGACAGTGAAGCTTTCTTT,CAIREGDSEAFF
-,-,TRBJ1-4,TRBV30,TGTGCCTGGAGTTACAGTTGGGAAAAACTGTTTTTT,CAWSYSWEKLFF
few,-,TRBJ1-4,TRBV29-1,TGCAGCGGGTTTTGGGGTCCCTATGAAAAACTGTTTTTT,CSGFWGPYEKLFF
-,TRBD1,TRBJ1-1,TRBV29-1,TGCAGCGGCGGGACAGGGGGCGTGAACACTGAAGCTTTCTTT,CSGGTGGVNTEAFF
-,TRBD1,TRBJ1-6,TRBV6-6,TGTGCCAGCAGTGACAGGGGGGACAATTCACCCCTCCACTTT,CASSDRGDNSPLHF
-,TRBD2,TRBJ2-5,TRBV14,TGTGCCAGCAGCCAAGGAGCGGGGGCCGGAGAGACCCAGTACTTC,CASSQGAGAGETQYF
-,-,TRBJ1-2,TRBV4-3,TGCGCCAGCAGCCAAACAGGTGACTATGGCTACACCTTC,CASSQTGDYGYTF
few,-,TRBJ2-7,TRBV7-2,TGTGCCAGCAGCCCTAGTGGGGGGGGCTTGTACGAGCAGTACTTC,CASSPSGGGLYEQYF
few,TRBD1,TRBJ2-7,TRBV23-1,TGCGCCAGCAGTCAATCGGGCAGGGGGCTTAGGTACGAGCAGTACTTC,CASSQSGRGLRYEQYF
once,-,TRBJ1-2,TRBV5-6,TGTGCCAGCAGCGGAAGGACAGTTTTTATGGGCTACACCTTC,CASSGRTVFMGYTF
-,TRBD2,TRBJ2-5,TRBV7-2,TGTGCCAGCAGCCCCGGGGGGGGGCAAGAGACCCAGTACTTC,CASSPGGGQETQYF
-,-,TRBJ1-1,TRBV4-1,TGCGCCAGCAGCCAATCGGACAGACCGAACACTGAAGCTTTCTTT,CASSQSDRPNTEAFF
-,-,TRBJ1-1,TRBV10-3,TGTGCCATCAGCTCCACAGGGAACACTGAAGCTTTCTTT,CAISSTGNTEAFF
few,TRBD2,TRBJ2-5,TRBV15,TGTGCCACTCAGCGGGGCTTCCAAGAGACCCAGTACTTC,CATQRGFQETQYF
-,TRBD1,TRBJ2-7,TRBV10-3,TGTGCCATCAGCCAGGGGGCTGGACCCTACGAGCAGTACTTC,CAISQGAGPYEQYF
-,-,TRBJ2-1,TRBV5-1,TGCGCCAGCAGCTTGGGTCGCGATGAGCAGTTCTTC,CASSLGRDEQFF
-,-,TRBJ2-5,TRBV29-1,TGCAGCGCCTGGACGTTGTCCCTTAAAGAGACCCAGTACTTC,CSAWTLSLKETQYF
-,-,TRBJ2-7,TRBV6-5,TGTGCCAGCAGTCAGCTATCTTCCTACGAGCAGTACTTC,CASSQLSSYEQYF